This TCR beta chain was identified during a study of CD8+CD57+ T cells in acquired aplastic anemia. TCR beta VDJ and CDR3 profiling used genomic DNA as template. One entry per CDR3 protein results from TCRdb running MiXCR on the reads. The table lists a few hundred thousand distinct CDR3 sequences, over 60% of them singletons, with 29% in the top ten. In this sample, this clonotype turned up many times. Germline loops: CDR1 SGDLS, CDR2 YYNGEE. The CDR3 is 12 residues long. Trimming pared 3 bases from V and 3 bases from J, leaving 5 bases between. The chain employs TRBV9 and TRBJ2-3; D is unclear. Specimen: sorted CD4+, CD8+, or CD8+CD57+ T cells (not recorded which) from PBMCs. The TCR comes from a human donor in good health. CDR3 in amino acids: CASSAYTDTQYF. The CDR3 coding sequence is TGTGCCAGCAGCGCCTATACAGATACGCAGTATTTT.